This T cell receptor (beta chain) was captured by sequencing in a study of PD-1 blockade in classical Hodgkin lymphoma. The time point is: cycle 4 day 1 (C4D1), after less than seven weeks of nivolumab. After autologous stem cell transplantation all patients relapsed, and prior brentuximab vedotin exposure differed between cohorts. TCRdb's copy holds only in-frame clones and misses some; the assay was immunoSEQ multiplex PCR. The table records around 60,000 clones, more than 80% of them present only once. The V gene end was trimmed by 3 bases and the J gene end by 3 bases; junction bases not matched to a gene: 9. The CDR3 sequence is 17 residues long. Germline CDR1 and CDR2: MNHEY and SMNVEV (reference sequence).

This specimen was peripheral blood mononuclear cells (PBMCs), taken before the fourth cycle of nivolumab. This chain links TRBV27 with TRBJ2-1; 9 positions agree with TRBD2. The receptor's source is a human donor with classical Hodgkin lymphoma. CDR3 amino acids: CASSLRVGTSLYNEQFF. The CDR3 DNA reads TGTGCCAGCAGTTTGAGGGTAGGGACTAGCCTCTACAATGAGCAGTTCTTC.